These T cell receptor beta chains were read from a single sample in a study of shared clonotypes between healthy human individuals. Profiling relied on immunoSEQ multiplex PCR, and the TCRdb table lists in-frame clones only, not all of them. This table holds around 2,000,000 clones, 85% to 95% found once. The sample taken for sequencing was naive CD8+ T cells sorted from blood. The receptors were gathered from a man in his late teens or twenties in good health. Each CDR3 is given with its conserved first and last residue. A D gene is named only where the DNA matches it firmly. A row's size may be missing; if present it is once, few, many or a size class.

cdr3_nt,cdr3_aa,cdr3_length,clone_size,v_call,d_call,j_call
TGTGCCAGCAGTAGGGACCGGAGCTCTGGAAACACCATATATTTT,CASSRDRSSGNTIYF,15,few,TRBV11-2,NA,TRBJ1-3
TGTGCCAGCAGCTTAAGTCCCGGGGGCTACGAGCAGTACTTC,CASSLSPGGYEQYF,14,NA,TRBV7-3,NA,TRBJ2-7
TGTGCTAGTGGCCAAACCGACAGCTCCCATAACACCGGGGAGCTGTTTTTT,CASGQTDSSHNTGELFF,17,NA,TRBV12-5,NA,TRBJ2-2
TGTGCCAGCTCACGAGACGAGAGCTCCTATAATTCACCCCTCCACTTT,CASSRDESSYNSPLHF,16,NA,TRBV18,NA,TRBJ1-6
TGTGCCAGCAGCTTAGCGGGAGTAGACTACGAGCAGTACTTC,CASSLAGVDYEQYF,14,NA,TRBV7-6,NA,TRBJ2-7
TGTGCCAGCAGTCCCCCGGGGGGGCCCGACGAGCAGTACTTC,CASSPPGGPDEQYF,14,NA,TRBV6-4,TRBD2,TRBJ2-7
TGTGCCGCCGGGACAGGAGGTTCCTACGAGCAGTACTTC,CAAGTGGSYEQYF,13,NA,TRBV6-1,TRBD1,TRBJ2-7
TGTGCCTGGAGTGTACTCGGCGGGAGCTACGAGCAGTACTTC,CAWSVLGGSYEQYF,14,NA,TRBV30,TRBD2,TRBJ2-7
TGTGCCAGCAGCTCGACTAGCGGAATATACAATGAGCAGTTCTTC,CASSSTSGIYNEQFF,15,NA,TRBV7-9,TRBD2,TRBJ2-1
TGTGCCTGGAGTGAGAATACGCAGTATTTT,CAWSENTQYF,10,NA,TRBV30,NA,TRBJ2-3
TGTGCCAGCAGCGTAGGGGGAGGGCCTGTCGATACGCAGTATTTT,CASSVGGGPVDTQYF,15,NA,TRBV9,TRBD2,TRBJ2-3
TGTGCCAGCAGTCCCGGACTAGCGGGGGGGGACACAGATACGCAGTATTTT,CASSPGLAGGDTDTQYF,17,NA,TRBV28,TRBD2,TRBJ2-3
TGTGCCAGCAGCGCCCAGGAATCACCCCTCCACTTT,CASSAQESPLHF,12,NA,TRBV9,NA,TRBJ1-6
TGTGCCAGCAGTCCGGCGGACTATGTTACGCAGTATTTT,CASSPADYVTQYF,13,NA,TRBV7-9,NA,TRBJ2-3
TGCGCCAGCAGTGAGGGGGCAGGGGGTGCCTACGAGCAGTACTTC,CASSEGAGGAYEQYF,15,NA,TRBV10-1,TRBD1,TRBJ2-7
TGTGCCATCAGTGACACCGGGACAGGGCTTGAAGAGACCCAGTACTTC,CAISDTGTGLEETQYF,16,NA,TRBV10-3,TRBD1,TRBJ2-5
TGTGCCAGCAAAGCCTCAACTAATGAAAAACTGTTTTTT,CASKASTNEKLFF,13,NA,TRBV5-6,NA,TRBJ1-4
TGTGCCAGCAGCTGGACAGGGAGCAATCAGCCCCAGCATTTT,CASSWTGSNQPQHF,14,NA,TRBV27,TRBD1,TRBJ1-5
TGTGCCATCAGTTCCGACAGCTCCTACGAGCAGTACTTC,CAISSDSSYEQYF,13,NA,TRBV10-3,NA,TRBJ2-7
TGTGCCAGCAGCTCAGGACTAGCGGGACCCACAGATACGCAGTATTTT,CASSSGLAGPTDTQYF,16,NA,TRBV5-6,TRBD2,TRBJ2-3
TGTGCCAGCTCACCTTCAAGGGGAGAGGCCTACGAGCAGTACTTC,CASSPSRGEAYEQYF,15,NA,TRBV18,NA,TRBJ2-7
TGCGCCAGCAGCCAAGACAGGGTCGTCGTGTGGAACACCGGGGAGCTGTTTTTT,CASSQDRVVVWNTGELFF,18,NA,TRBV4-3,NA,TRBJ2-2
TGTGCCAGCAGCTCGGCGGGAGCGTTATACAATGAGCAGTTCTTC,CASSSAGALYNEQFF,15,NA,TRBV9,TRBD2,TRBJ2-1
TGTGCCAGCAGCTGGGACAGGGGTTTGTCGGACTATGGCTACACCTTC,CASSWDRGLSDYGYTF,16,once,TRBV11-2,TRBD1,TRBJ1-2
TGCAGCGCTTTCCTTTATGGCTACACCTTC,CSAFLYGYTF,10,many,TRBV29-1,NA,TRBJ1-2
TGTGCCAGCAGCGTAGATGGGGGAGCTCTCATGAACACTGAAGCTTTCTTT,CASSVDGGALMNTEAFF,17,once,TRBV9,NA,TRBJ1-1
TGTGCCAGCAGCTTATCAGCAGGGTCCTACGAGCAGTACTTC,CASSLSAGSYEQYF,14,NA,TRBV11-2,NA,TRBJ2-7
TGTGCCAGCAGAGAGCTAGCAGGGGCCGGGGAGCTGTTTTTT,CASRELAGAGELFF,14,NA,TRBV6-5,NA,TRBJ2-2
TGTGCCAGCAGTTATTGGGGGGGCAGGGACTACGAGCAGTACTTC,CASSYWGGRDYEQYF,15,NA,TRBV6-6,NA,TRBJ2-7